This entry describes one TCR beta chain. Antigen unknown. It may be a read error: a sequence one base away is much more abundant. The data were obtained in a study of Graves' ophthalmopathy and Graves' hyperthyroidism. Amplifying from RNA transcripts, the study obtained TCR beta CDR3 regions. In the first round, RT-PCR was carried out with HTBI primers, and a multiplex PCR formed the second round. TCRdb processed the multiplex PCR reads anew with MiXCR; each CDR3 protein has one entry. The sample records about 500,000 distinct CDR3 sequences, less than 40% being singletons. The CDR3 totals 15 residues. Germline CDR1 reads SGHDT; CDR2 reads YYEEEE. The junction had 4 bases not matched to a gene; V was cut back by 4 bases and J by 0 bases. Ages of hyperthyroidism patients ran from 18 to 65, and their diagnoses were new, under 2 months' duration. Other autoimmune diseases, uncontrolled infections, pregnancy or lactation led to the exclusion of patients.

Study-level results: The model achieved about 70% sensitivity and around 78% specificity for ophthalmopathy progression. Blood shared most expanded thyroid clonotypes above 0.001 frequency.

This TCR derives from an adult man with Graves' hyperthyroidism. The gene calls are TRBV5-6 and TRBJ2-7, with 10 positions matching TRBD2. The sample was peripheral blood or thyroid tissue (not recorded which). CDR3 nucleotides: TGTGCCAGCAGCAACGGACTAGCGGTCTCCTACGAGCAGTACTTC. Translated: CASSNGLAVSYEQYF. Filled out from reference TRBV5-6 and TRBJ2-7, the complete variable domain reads DAGVTQSPTHLIKTRGQQVTLRCSPKSGHDTVSWYQQALGQGPQFIFQYYEEEERQRGNFPDRFSGHQFPNYSSELNVNALLLGDSALYLCASSNGLAVSYEQYFGPGTRLTVT.